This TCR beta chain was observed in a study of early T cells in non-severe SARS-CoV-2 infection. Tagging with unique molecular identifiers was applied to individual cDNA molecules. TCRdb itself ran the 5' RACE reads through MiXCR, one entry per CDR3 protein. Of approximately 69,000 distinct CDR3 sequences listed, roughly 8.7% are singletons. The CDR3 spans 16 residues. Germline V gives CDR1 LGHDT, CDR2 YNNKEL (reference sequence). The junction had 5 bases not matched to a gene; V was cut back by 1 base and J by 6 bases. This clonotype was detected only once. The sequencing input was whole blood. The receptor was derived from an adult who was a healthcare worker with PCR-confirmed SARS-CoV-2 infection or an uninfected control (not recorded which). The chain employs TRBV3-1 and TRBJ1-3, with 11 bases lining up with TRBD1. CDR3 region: CASSQGPGQGANTIYF. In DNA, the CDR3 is TGTGCCAGCAGCCAAGGGCCCGGACAGGGGGCAAACACCATATATTTT.